Presented here are 4 T cell receptor beta chains from one specimen sequenced in a study of blood T cells in healthy people across ages (dated by TCRdb to about 2015). To prepare the library, 5' RACE was applied. The instrument was an Illumina HiSeq 2500. The second PCR ran for about 6 to 12 cycles and used a J-beta primer mix along with a sample-barcoded 5' primer. TCRdb passed the public sequencing reads through fastp at Q25 and MiXCR, retaining productive beta sequences. Every CDR3 protein is listed once, alongside the most common genes and DNA of its rows. The sample yields some 1.1 million distinct CDR3 sequences; 30% to 40% were counted once. Clones ranked in the top ten supply around 13% of the sample. The material sequenced was blood. The source of these receptors is a man younger than 30 in good health.

There are a few counts of this clonotype. CDR3 residues: CASSLDVNEQYF. The CDR3 region has the DNA TGTGCCAGCAGCTTGGATGTCAACGAGCAGTACTTC. The V gene is TRBV5-4, the J gene TRBJ2-4, with D uncertain. The last part of the DNA fits TRBJ2-7 better; the J call may be wrong. Germline CDR1 SGHNT, CDR2 YYREEE (reference sequence). This CDR3 has 12 residues.

V is TRBV12-3 or TRBV12-4 and J is TRBJ2-3; 11 nucleotides align to TRBD2. This CDR3 region has 16 residues. Trimming at V came to 6 bases and at J to 3 bases, leaving 8 bases not matched to a gene. CDR3 in DNA: TGTGCCAGCAGGACGACTAGCGGGGTCGGGACAGATACGCAGTATTTT. It encodes CASRTTSGVGTDTQYF.

On this clonotype: One end of the junction varies from germline; a read error may be responsible. The J gene is TRBJ2-1, the V gene TRBV4-3; D not certain. The length of the CDR3 is 16 residues. CDR1 and CDR2 from the germline V gene are LGHNA and YSLEER. The CDR3 nucleotides read TGCGCCAGCAGCAAACGGCTGTCCCCTATTGACAATGAGCGGTTCTTC. The encoded protein is CASSKRLSPIDNERFF.

The chain combines TRBV25-1 with TRBJ2-2, with 9 bases matching TRBD1. CDR1 is MGHDK, CDR2 SYGVNS, per germline. The J segment lost 3 bases and the V segment lost 6 bases, leaving 11 bases of the junction unmatched. The CDR3 contains 17 residues. CDR3 nucleotide sequence: TGTGCCAGCAGGTCAGGACAGGGGCGGCCGCACACCGGGGAGCTGTTTTTT. It encodes CASRSGQGRPHTGELFF.